This T cell receptor (beta chain) appears in the sequencing data of a study of blood T cells in healthy people across ages. The study, taken as a whole, reports: Age showed a roughly linear inverse relationship with TCR beta diversity per million T cells.

The V and J ends lost 5 bases and 15 bases, in that order; junction bases with no gene match: 13. CDR3 length: 13 residues. Germline V gives CDR1 MNHEY, CDR2 SVGEGT. Regarding this clonotype: Its antigen is unidentified.

A second PCR, run for roughly 7 to 12 cycles, used a sample-barcoded 5' primer plus a J-beta primer mix. TCRdb analysed the 5' RACE reads with MiXCR anew, one entry per CDR3 protein. Here the sample spans approximately 830,000 distinct CDR3 sequences, around two thirds being singletons. Sequencing was carried out using blood. The clonotype comes from a man between 25 and 39 years old in good health. This chain uses TRBV6-2 or TRBV6-3 with TRBJ2-4, with 7 bases fitting TRBD1. The chain's CDR3 is CASSDPTGPGPYF. For the CDR3, the DNA is TGTGCCAGCAGTGATCCGACAGGGCCCGGTCCGTACTTC.